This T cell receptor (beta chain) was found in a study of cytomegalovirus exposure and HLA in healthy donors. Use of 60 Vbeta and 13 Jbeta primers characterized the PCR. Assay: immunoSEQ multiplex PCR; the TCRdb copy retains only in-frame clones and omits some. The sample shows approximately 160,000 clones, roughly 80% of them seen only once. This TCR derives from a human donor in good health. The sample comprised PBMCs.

CDR3 nucleotides: TGTGCCAGCAGCGTCCCCCAGGGGGCAAGTGGCTACACCTTC. It yields the protein CASSVPQGASGYTF. The chain carries TRBV7-9 and TRBJ1-2, with 8 bases matching TRBD1. Per germline, CDR1 SEHNR and CDR2 FQNEAQ (reference sequence). This CDR3 is built from 14 residues. Trimming cost V 5 bases and J 7 bases; bases outside gene matches: 9.